This is a list of T cell receptor beta chains from one sample in a study of blood T cell repertoires in COVID-19. Only in-frame clones appear in the TCRdb table, and some are missing; sequencing was by immunoSEQ multiplex PCR. The sample has about 45,000 clones; roughly nine tenths are singletons. Sample: peripheral blood. The source is a human donor in a cohort sampled during active COVID-19. Both conserved end residues are part of each CDR3. D genes are given only for firm matches. Only some rows state a clone size, as once, few, many or a class for expanded clones.

size: -
V: TRBV9
D: TRBD1
J: TRBJ2-1
DNA: TGTGCCAGCAGCCAGGGACAGGGACCGCCCAATGAGCAGTTCTTC
CDR3: CASSQGQGPPNEQFF

size: -
V: TRBV7-2
D: TRBD1
J: TRBJ2-7
DNA: TGTGCCAGCAGCTTTACAGGGGTCGAGCAGTACTTC
CDR3: CASSFTGVEQYF

size: -
V: TRBV5-1
D: -
J: TRBJ1-4
DNA: TGCGCCAGCAGCTTGGGAGGGGGAAATGAAAAACTGTTTTTT
CDR3: CASSLGGGNEKLFF

size: -
V: TRBV9
D: -
J: TRBJ1-2
DNA: TGTGCCAGCAGCGGGGCACTGCGCCCCTATGGCTACACCTTC
CDR3: CASSGALRPYGYTF

size: -
V: TRBV5-5
D: -
J: TRBJ2-7
DNA: TGTGCCAGCAGCTTTTTGACTTACGAGCAGTACTTC
CDR3: CASSFLTYEQYF

size: -
V: TRBV7-3
D: -
J: TRBJ2-7
DNA: TGTGCCAGCAGCCAGGGGAGCTCCTACGAGCAGTACTTC
CDR3: CASSQGSSYEQYF

size: -
V: TRBV7-2
D: TRBD1
J: TRBJ1-6
DNA: TGTGCCAGCAGCGCACCGGACAGGGGCTTGCCCCTCCACTTT
CDR3: CASSAPDRGLPLHF

size: -
V: TRBV7-8
D: TRBD1
J: TRBJ2-5
DNA: TGTGCCAGCAGCTCGGGAACAGGGGAATCGGAGACCCAGTACTTC
CDR3: CASSSGTGESETQYF

size: -
V: TRBV7-3
D: TRBD2
J: TRBJ2-6
DNA: TGTGCCAGCAGCTTAGCGGGGGGAGCTAGCTCTGGGGCCAACGTCCTGACTTTC
CDR3: CASSLAGGASSGANVLTF

size: -
V: TRBV25-1
D: TRBD2
J: TRBJ2-7
DNA: TGTGCCAGCAGTGGGTTACTAGCGGGGGCCGTCGGGGACGAGCAGTACTTC
CDR3: CASSGLLAGAVGDEQYF

size: -
V: TRBV3-1/TRBV3-2
D: -
J: TRBJ2-2
DNA: TGTGCCAGCAGCCCCCGGGACACCACCGGGGAGCTGTTTTTT
CDR3: CASSPRDTTGELFF

size: -
V: TRBV29-1
D: -
J: TRBJ2-5
DNA: TGCAGCGTTCACCAGGGGTACCAAGAGACCCAGTACTTC
CDR3: CSVHQGYQETQYF

size: -
V: TRBV27
D: TRBD2
J: TRBJ2-3
DNA: TGTGCCAGCAGACCAGGACTAGCGGGGGGTAGCACAGATACGCAGTATTTT
CDR3: CASRPGLAGGSTDTQYF

size: -
V: TRBV19
D: -
J: TRBJ1-3
DNA: TGTGCCAGTAGTATCTCCAGGGGCTCTGGAAACACCATATATTTT
CDR3: CASSISRGSGNTIYF

size: -
V: TRBV11-3
D: TRBD2
J: TRBJ2-7
DNA: TGTGCCAGCAGCGTCGGGGGGGGCCGCTACGAGCAGTACTTC
CDR3: CASSVGGGRYEQYF

size: -
V: TRBV12-3/TRBV12-4
D: -
J: TRBJ1-1
DNA: TGTGCCAGCAGTTCTACAGGTTTCGCTGAAGCTTTCTTT
CDR3: CASSSTGFAEAFF

size: -
V: TRBV2
D: TRBD1
J: TRBJ1-2
DNA: TGTGCCAGCAGTGAGGGACAGGTGGGCTTCTATGGCTACACCTTC
CDR3: CASSEGQVGFYGYTF

size: -
V: TRBV14
D: -
J: TRBJ1-6
DNA: TGTGCCAGCAGCCAGGGCAGAACGAGCTCCTATAATTCACCCCTCCACTTT
CDR3: CASSQGRTSSYNSPLHF

size: -
V: TRBV4-1
D: -
J: TRBJ2-2
DNA: TGCGCCAGCAGTCTGTCCCGGGGGAGTGCCGGGGAGCTGTTTTTT
CDR3: CASSLSRGSAGELFF

size: few
V: TRBV6-2/TRBV6-3
D: -
J: TRBJ1-1
DNA: TGTGCCAGCAGTCCCAGGTGGGGTCCGGAGGACACTGAAGCTTTCTTT
CDR3: CASSPRWGPEDTEAFF

size: -
V: TRBV19
D: -
J: TRBJ1-2
DNA: TGTGCCAGTAGTATATTGGCACAGGTAATTGGTGGCTACACCTTC
CDR3: CASSILAQVIGGYTF

size: -
V: TRBV5-4
D: -
J: TRBJ2-7
DNA: TGTGCCAGCAGCTTCTTTCCCGGGACAACCTACGAGCAGTACTTC
CDR3: CASSFFPGTTYEQYF

size: -
V: TRBV9
D: -
J: TRBJ2-3
DNA: TGTGCCAGCAGCGTAAAGGACACATACACAGATACGCAGTATTTT
CDR3: CASSVKDTYTDTQYF

size: -
V: TRBV9
D: TRBD1
J: TRBJ2-2
DNA: TGTGCCAGTAGGGACAGAACGAACACCGGGGAGCTGTTTTTT
CDR3: CASRDRTNTGELFF

size: -
V: TRBV9
D: -
J: TRBJ1-3
DNA: TGTGCCAGCAACGAAGGGGGCTCTGGAAACACCATATATTTT
CDR3: CASNEGGSGNTIYF

size: -
V: TRBV2
D: TRBD2
J: TRBJ2-3
DNA: TGTGCCAGAACTCGAGGACTAGCGGGGACAACAGATACGCAGTATTTT
CDR3: CARTRGLAGTTDTQYF

size: -
V: TRBV7-9
D: TRBD1
J: TRBJ2-7
DNA: TGTGCCAGCAGCCGAGACAGGGTTGACGAGCAGTACTTC
CDR3: CASSRDRVDEQYF

size: few
V: TRBV6-5
D: TRBD1
J: TRBJ1-5
DNA: TGTGCCAGCAGTTACTCCACAGGGGATCAGCCCCAGCATTTT
CDR3: CASSYSTGDQPQHF

size: once
V: TRBV28
D: -
J: TRBJ2-7
DNA: TGTGCCAGCAGTTTAGGAGGGGAAGAAATCCACGAGCAGTACTTC
CDR3: CASSLGGEEIHEQYF

size: -
V: TRBV4-1
D: -
J: TRBJ1-1
DNA: TGCGCCAGCAGTCTTACAGAGAACACTGAAGCTTTCTTT
CDR3: CASSLTENTEAFF

size: -
V: TRBV30
D: TRBD1
J: TRBJ1-6
DNA: TGTGCCTGGCGGACAGGGTATCCACCCCTCCACTTT
CDR3: CAWRTGYPPLHF

size: -
V: TRBV3-1/TRBV3-2
D: -
J: TRBJ2-1
DNA: TGTGCCAGCCGGAGCCCAAACAATGAGCAGTTCTTC
CDR3: CASRSPNNEQFF

size: -
V: TRBV5-4
D: -
J: TRBJ2-2
DNA: TGTGCCAGCAGCTTCCGCAGCGGGGAGCTGTTTTTT
CDR3: CASSFRSGELFF

size: once
V: TRBV27
D: TRBD2
J: TRBJ2-7
DNA: TGTGCCAGCAGTTCCCCCCCCGGGGGGGCCTACGAGCAGTACTTC
CDR3: CASSSPPGGAYEQYF

size: -
V: TRBV10-3
D: TRBD2
J: TRBJ2-5
DNA: TGTGCCATCAGTAGCGGGGTTGAAGAGACCCAGTACTTC
CDR3: CAISSGVEETQYF

size: few
V: TRBV4-3
D: TRBD1
J: TRBJ1-2
DNA: TGCGCCAGCAGCCAAGCAACAGGGGGTGGAGGCTACACCTTC
CDR3: CASSQATGGGGYTF